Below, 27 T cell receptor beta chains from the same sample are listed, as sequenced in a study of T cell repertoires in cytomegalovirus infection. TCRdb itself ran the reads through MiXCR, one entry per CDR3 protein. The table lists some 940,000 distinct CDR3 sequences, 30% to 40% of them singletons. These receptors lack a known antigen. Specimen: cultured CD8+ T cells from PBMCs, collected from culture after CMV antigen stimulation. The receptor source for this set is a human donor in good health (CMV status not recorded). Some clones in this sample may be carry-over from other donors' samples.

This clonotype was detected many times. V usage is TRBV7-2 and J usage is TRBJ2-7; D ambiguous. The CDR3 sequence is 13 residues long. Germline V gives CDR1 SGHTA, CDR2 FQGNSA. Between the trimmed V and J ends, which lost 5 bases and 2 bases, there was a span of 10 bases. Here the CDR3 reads CASSPPTAYEQYF. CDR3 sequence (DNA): TGTGCCAGCAGCCCGCCGACTGCCTACGAGCAGTACTTC.

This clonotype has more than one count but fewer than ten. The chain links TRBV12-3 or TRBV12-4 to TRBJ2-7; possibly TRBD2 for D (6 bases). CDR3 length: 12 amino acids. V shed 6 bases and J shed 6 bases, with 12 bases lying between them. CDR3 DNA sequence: TGTGCCAGCAGATCTAGCGCCCTCGAGCAGTACTTC. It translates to CASRSSALEQYF.

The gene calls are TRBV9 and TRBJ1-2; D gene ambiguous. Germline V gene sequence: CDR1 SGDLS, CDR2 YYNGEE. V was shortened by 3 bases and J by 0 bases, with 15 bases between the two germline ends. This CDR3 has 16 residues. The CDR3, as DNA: TGTGCCAGCAGCGCCCCCTTAGCGGGAGCTAACTATGGCTACACCTTC. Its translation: CASSAPLAGANYGYTF.

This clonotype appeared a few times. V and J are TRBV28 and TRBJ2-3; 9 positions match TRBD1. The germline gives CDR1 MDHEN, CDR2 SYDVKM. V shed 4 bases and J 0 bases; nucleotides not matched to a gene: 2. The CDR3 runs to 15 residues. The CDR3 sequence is CASSSTGGSTDTQYF. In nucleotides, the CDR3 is TGTGCCAGCAGTTCGACAGGGGGAAGCACAGATACGCAGTATTTT.

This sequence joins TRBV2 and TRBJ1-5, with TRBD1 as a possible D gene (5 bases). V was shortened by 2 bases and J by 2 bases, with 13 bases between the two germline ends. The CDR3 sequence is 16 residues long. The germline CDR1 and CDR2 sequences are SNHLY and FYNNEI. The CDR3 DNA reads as TGTGCCAGCAGTGAACACCAGGGAAGGGGCAATCAGCCCCAGCATTTT. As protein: CASSEHQGRGNQPQHF. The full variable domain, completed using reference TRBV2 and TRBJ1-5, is EPEVTQTPSHQVTQMGQEVILRCVPISNHLYFYWYRQILGQKVEFLVSFYNNEISEKSEIFDDQFSVERPDGSNFTLKIRSTKLEDSAMYFCASSEHQGRGNQPQHFGDGTRLSIL.

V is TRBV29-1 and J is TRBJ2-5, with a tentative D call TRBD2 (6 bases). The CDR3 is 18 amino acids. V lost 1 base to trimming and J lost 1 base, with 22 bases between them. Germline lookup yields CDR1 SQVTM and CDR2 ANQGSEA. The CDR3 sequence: CSVEGGFVGSGPQETQYF. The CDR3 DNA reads TGCAGCGTTGAAGGAGGATTTGTAGGTAGCGGCCCCCAAGAGACCCAGTACTTC.

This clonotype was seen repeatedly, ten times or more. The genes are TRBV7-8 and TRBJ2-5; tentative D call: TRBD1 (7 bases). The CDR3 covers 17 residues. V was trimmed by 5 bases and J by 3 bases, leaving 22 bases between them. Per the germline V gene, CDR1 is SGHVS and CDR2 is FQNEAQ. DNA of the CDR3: TGTGCCAGCAGCCCCGGGGGACGGACAGGATCGGAAGAGACCCAGTACTTC. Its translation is CASSPGGRTGSEETQYF.

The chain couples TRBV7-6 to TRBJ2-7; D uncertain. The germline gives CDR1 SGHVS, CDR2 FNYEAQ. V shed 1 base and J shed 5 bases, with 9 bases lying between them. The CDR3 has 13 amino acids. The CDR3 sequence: CASSLGPGDEQYV. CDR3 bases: TGTGCCAGCAGCTTAGGACCCGGCGACGAGCAGTACGTC.

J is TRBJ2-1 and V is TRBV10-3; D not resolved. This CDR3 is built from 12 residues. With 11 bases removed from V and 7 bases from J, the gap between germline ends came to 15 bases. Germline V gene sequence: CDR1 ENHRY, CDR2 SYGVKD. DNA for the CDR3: TGTGCCGTCTCGGGCCTCGCTAATGAGCAGTTCTTC. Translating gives CAVSGLANEQFF.

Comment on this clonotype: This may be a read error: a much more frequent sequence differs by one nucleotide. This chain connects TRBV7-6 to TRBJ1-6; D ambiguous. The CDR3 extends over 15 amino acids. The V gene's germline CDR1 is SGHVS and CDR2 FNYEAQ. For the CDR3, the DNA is TGTGTCAGCAGGAACACATGGGCGGCGAATTCACCCCTCCACTTT. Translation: CVSRNTWAANSPLHF.

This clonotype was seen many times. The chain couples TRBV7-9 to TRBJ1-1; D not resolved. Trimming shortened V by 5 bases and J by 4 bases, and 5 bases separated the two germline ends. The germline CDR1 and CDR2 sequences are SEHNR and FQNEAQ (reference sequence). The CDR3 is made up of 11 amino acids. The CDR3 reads CASSGSTEAFF. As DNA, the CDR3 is TGTGCCAGCAGCGGATCCACTGAAGCTTTCTTT.

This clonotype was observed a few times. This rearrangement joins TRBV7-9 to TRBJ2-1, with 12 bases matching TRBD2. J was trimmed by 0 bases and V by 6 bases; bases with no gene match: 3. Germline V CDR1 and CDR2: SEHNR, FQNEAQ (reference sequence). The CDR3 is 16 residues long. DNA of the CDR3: TGTGCCAGCAGAGGACTAGCGGGGAGCTCCTACAATGAGCAGTTCTTC. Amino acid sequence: CASRGLAGSSYNEQFF.

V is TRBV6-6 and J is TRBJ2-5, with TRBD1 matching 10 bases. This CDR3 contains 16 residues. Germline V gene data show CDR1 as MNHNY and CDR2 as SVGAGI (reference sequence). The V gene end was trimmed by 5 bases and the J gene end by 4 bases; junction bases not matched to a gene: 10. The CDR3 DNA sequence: TGTGCCAGCAGTAGCTGGGACAGGGGAGGGGGAGAGACCCAGTACTTC. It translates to CASSSWDRGGGETQYF.

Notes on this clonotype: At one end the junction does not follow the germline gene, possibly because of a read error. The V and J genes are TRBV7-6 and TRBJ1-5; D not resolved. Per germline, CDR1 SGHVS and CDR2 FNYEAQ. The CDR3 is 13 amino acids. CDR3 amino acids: CASSLALDKPQHF. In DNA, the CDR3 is TGTGCTAGCAGCTTAGCGCTAGATAAGCCCCAGCATTTT.

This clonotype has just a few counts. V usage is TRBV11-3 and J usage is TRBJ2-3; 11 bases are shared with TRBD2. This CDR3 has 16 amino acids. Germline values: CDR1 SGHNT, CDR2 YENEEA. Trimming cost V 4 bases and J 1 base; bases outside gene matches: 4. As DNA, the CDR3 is TGTGCCAGCAGCTCCGAACTAGCGGGGGGCACAGATACGCAGTATTTT. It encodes CASSSELAGGTDTQYF.

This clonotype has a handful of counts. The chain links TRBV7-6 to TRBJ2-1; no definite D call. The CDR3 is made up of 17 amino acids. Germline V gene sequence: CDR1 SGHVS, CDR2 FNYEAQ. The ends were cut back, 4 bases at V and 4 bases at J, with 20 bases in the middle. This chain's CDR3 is CASSSERASELYNEQFF. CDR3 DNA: TGTGCCAGCAGCTCCGAAAGGGCCAGTGAGCTTTACAATGAGCAGTTCTTC.

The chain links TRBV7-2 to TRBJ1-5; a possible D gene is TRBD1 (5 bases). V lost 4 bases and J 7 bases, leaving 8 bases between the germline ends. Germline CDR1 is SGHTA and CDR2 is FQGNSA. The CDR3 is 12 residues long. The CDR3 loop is CASSSTGQPQHF. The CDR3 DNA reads TGTGCCAGCAGCTCAACAGGACAGCCCCAGCATTTT.

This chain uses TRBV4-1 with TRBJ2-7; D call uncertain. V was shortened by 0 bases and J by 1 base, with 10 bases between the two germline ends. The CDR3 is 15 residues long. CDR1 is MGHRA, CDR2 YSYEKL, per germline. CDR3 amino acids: CASSQDQVPSYEQYF. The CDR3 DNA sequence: TGCGCCAGCAGCCAAGATCAAGTCCCTTCCTACGAGCAGTACTTC.

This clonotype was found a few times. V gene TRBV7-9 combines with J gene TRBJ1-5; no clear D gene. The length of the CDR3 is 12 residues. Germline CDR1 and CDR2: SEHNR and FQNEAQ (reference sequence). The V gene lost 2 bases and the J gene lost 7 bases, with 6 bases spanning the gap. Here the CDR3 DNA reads TGTGCCAGCAGCTTAAATAGCCAGCCCCAGCATTTT. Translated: CASSLNSQPQHF.

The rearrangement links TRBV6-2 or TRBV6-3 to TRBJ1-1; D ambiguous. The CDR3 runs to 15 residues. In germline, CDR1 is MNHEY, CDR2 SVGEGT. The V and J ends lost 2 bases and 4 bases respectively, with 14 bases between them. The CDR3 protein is CASSYDSVTGTEAFF. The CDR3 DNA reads TGTGCCAGCAGTTACGATAGTGTGACCGGCACTGAAGCTTTCTTT.

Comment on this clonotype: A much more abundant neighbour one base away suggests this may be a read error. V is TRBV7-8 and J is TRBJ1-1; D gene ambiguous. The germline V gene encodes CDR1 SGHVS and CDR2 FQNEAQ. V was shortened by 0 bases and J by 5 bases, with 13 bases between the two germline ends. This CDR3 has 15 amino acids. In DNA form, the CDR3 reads TGTGCCAGCAGCTTAGCTGCGGTGGGCGGTACTGAAGCTTTCTTT. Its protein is CASSLAAVGGTEAFF.

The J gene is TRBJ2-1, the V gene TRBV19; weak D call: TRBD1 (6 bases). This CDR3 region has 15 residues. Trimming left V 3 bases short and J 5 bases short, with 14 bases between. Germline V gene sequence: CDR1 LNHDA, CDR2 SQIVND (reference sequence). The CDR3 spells CASSIIPPGDNEQFF. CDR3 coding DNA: TGTGCCAGTAGTATCATCCCGCCAGGGGACAATGAGCAGTTCTTC.

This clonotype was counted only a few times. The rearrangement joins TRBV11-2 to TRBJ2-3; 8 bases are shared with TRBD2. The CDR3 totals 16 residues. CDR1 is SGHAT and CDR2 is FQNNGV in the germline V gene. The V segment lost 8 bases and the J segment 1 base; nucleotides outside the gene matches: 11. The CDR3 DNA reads TGTGCCAGCGGTTTTTTTGCGCGGGGGGGCACAGATACGCAGTATTTT. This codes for CASGFFARGGTDTQYF.

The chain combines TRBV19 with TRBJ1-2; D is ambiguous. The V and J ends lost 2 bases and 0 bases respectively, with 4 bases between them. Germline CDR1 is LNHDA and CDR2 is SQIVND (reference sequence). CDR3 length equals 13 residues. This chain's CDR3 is CASSITSNYGYTF. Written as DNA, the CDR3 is TGTGCCAGTAGTATAACTTCTAACTATGGCTACACCTTC.

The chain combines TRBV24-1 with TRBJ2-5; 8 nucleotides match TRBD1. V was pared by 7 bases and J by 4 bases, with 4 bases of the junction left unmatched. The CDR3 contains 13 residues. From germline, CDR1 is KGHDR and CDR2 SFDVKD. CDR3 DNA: TGTGCCACCAGGGACAGGGTTGTAGAGACCCAGTACTTC. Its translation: CATRDRVVETQYF.

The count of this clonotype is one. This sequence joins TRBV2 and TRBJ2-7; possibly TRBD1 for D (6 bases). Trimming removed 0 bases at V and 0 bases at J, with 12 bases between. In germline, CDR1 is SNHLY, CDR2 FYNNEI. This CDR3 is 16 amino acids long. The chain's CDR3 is CASSEAGHIASYEQYV. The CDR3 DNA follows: TGTGCCAGCAGTGAAGCGGGACACATAGCCTCCTACGAGCAGTACGTC.

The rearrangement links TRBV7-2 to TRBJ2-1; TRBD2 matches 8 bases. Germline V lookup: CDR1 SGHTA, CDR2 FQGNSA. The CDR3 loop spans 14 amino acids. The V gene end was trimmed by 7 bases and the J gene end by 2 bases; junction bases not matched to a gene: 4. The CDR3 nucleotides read TGTGCCAGCATCTCCGGGAGGGCCTACAATGAGCAGTTCTTC. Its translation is CASISGRAYNEQFF.